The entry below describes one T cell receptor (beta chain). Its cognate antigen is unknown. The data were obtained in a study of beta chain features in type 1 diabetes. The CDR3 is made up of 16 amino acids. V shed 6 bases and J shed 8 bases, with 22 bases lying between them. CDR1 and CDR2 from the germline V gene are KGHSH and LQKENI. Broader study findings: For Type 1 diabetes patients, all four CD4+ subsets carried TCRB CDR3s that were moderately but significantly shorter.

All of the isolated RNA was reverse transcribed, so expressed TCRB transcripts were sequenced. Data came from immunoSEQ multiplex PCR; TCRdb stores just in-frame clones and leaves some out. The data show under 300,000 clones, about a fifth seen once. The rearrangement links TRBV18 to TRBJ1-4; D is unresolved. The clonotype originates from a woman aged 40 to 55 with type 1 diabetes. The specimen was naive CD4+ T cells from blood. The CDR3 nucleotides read TGTGCCAGCTCGCCCCAAGACGGGGTACAAGGAGAAAAACTGTTTTTT. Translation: CASSPQDGVQGEKLFF.